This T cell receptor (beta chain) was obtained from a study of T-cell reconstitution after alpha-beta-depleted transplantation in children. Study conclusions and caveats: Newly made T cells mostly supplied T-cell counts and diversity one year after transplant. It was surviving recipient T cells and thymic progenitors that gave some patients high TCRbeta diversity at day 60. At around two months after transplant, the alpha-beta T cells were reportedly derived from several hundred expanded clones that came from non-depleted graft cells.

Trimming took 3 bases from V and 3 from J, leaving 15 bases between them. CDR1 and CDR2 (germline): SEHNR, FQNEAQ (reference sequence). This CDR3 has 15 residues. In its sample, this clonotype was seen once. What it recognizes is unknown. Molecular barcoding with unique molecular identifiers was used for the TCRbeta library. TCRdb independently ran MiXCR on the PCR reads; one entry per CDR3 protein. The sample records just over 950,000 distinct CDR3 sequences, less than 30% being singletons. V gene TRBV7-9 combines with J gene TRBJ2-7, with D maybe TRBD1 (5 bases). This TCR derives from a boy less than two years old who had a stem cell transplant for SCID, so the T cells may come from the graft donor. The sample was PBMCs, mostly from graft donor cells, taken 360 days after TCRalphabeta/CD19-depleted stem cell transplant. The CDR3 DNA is TGTGCCAGCAGCTTCGGCTCCCCAGGGTACTACGAGCAGTACTTC. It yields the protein CASSFGSPGYYEQYF.